This T cell receptor (beta chain) was captured in a study of cytomegalovirus exposure and HLA in healthy donors (dated by TCRdb to between 2016 and 2019). Concerning the study at large: In an earlier analysis of several hundred of the donors, about 270 Gb of sequence data and 90 million to 130 million unique TCR beta sequences from 150 million to 200 million T cells were reported. The aim of the study was to test whether cataloging public T cell receptors could identify signatures of past pathogen exposure. Among the 398 genotyped donors, 75% to 90% belonged to the genetic ancestry cluster associated with self-reported Caucasian donors. An early release covering just under 650 HLA-typed donors comprised roughly 300 gigabases of sequencing data and around 80 million unique TCR sequences. Genome-wide SNP genotypes for about 55% of the roughly 670 donors were used in a later genetic analysis, which treated that subset as a discovery cohort. Donor age, sex, ethnicity and CMV serostatus were compiled together with the repertoire data. All discovery cohort repertoires had been generated using a single sequencing platform. Both class I and class II loci were covered by HLA typing, at four-digit resolution. Roughly 5 DR-DQ haplotypes were handled as single units for association and clustering, since linkage in the cohort was strong. To decide whether each TCR beta V gene segment behaved as functional or pseudogenic, an earlier analysis of some 580 of the donors relied on high-throughput TCR beta sequencing. In a later analysis, previously published TCR beta repertoires from about 670 donors were re-analyzed and high-resolution HLA genotyping was added so that TCR occurrence patterns could be studied. To predict cytomegalovirus infection status, the study combined high-throughput TCR immunosequencing, statistical association of individual TCRs with disease status, and machine learning. The number of donors typed differed by locus, with about 629-630 for A, B, C, DRB1 and DQB1, around 500 for DQA1, over 600 for DPA1, and around 450 for DPB1. The T cell repertoires of around 670 subjects were profiled by immunosequencing and related to cytomegalovirus serostatus. The later analysis used no new phenotypic data to find candidate immune exposures, relying instead on TCR beta sequences and their occurrence across donors. In addition to the first cohort of 666 subjects, a separate validation cohort of approximately 130 different subjects was used. On average, about 200,000 unique TCR beta nucleotide sequences were sequenced per donor among a few hundred genotyped donors of the cohort, with roughly a sixth of those sequences being non-productive. Findings and caveats that apply to the study as a whole: A later analysis associated about 18,000 TCR beta sequences with specific HLA alleles at a false discovery rate of 0.05. Most TCR sequences were observed very rarely across donors, whereas some public TCRs were present in many individuals. In the study, approximately 160 TCR beta chains were listed as associated with cytomegalovirus. When HLA alleles, especially DR and DQ, strongly co-occurred, attributing TCR associations to individual alleles was difficult. The earlier analysis of almost 600 of the donors excluded seventeen rarely observed V segments, including chromosome 9 orphons, because counts were too low. The classifier was reported to diagnose cytomegalovirus status with high specificity and sensitivity in both the original cohort and the validation cohort. A further reported finding was that TCR beta sequences accurately predicted the HLA-A and HLA-B alleles for most subjects in the first cohort. It was suggested by the authors that the approach could potentially be generalized to other disease states and immunological phenotypes. The 87-base-pair reads could not distinguish some IMGT-functional V segments, including TRBV6-2 and TRBV6-3, so those segments were excluded. A later analysis found that most CMV-associated TCR beta chains appeared HLA-restricted, with HLA associations seemingly driven largely by CMV exposure. In a later analysis, several top co-occurrence clusters were reported to appear linked to parvovirus B19, influenza, CMV and Epstein-Barr virus. In a later analysis, HLA-associated TCR beta chains were found to be more clonally expanded and to have lower generation probabilities than equally common non-associated chains. In a later genetic analysis, a missense DCLRE1C variant was associated with V-gene and J-gene trimming of TCR beta chains, and the association was replicated in an independent cohort. Because HLA typing was missing for some donors at each locus, association tests included only the typed subset. Immune exposure information for the cohort was limited to CMV serostatus. A later genetic analysis reported fewer N-insertions in productive TCRs among donors in an Asian-associated ancestry cluster than the approximately 700-donor mean. In an earlier analysis of a few hundred of the donors, most TCR beta V segments were observed in productive rearrangements about 90% or about 30% of the time, broadly matching IMGT annotations. The sequencing pipeline was judged likely to have produced a cluster of highly shared sequence variants as a technical artifact. A few of the identified cytomegalovirus-associated TCR beta chains were confirmed in vitro to be specific for cytomegalovirus antigens. Correlated functional status among segregating V segments might be attributable to linkage disequilibrium, but an unknown experimental factor could not be ruled out. This cohort had only TCR beta chains sequenced, and the lack of alpha or paired-chain data limited which features could be detected. Sequencing depth was assumed to be roughly uniform across donors in the presence/absence analyses, though that assumption may not hold. A later analysis found that TCR association rates varied across HLA loci, with DRB1 alleles showing the most associated TCRs and HLA-C alleles the fewest.

Of note for this clone: No antigen is known for it. Base quality data are lacking; no much larger clone is found one base away.

The receptor library was made with the immunoSEQ multiplex PCR assay. For the multiplex PCR, a mixture combining 60 forward primers for TCR Vbeta segments and 13 reverse primers for TCR Jbeta segments was used. A multiplex PCR assay on genomic DNA amplified the CDR3 region of rearranged TCR beta genes. On the Illumina HiSeq System, the amplified TCR beta libraries were sequenced as 87-base-pair reads. Turning to the authors' computational methods: A later analysis tallied around 80 million unique TCR beta chains across the 650 to 750 repertoires, and around 12 million of those chains were shared by two or more donors. Raw reads were error-corrected and collapsed into unique sequences by a nearest-neighbor algorithm in which closely related sequences were merged to remove PCR and sequencing errors. V, D and J gene segments were assigned by aligning CDR3 sequences to IMGT reference sequences. For a sequence to be retained, at least a six-nucleotide match to both a V gene segment and a J gene segment was required. Rearrangements were classified as productive when the CDR3 lacked stop codons and remained in frame with V and J, and all other rearrangements were classified as non-productive. Following IMGT convention, CDR3 was defined as the stretch from the second conserved V-encoded cysteine to the conserved J-encoded phenylalanine. In an earlier analysis of roughly 580 of the donors, sequences lacking an unambiguous match to a single V gene segment were excluded. An earlier analysis of fewer than 750 of the donors called V segments functional above 56.7% productive rearrangements and segregating when the between-donor standard deviation exceeded 5%. A statistical classification framework was developed to diagnose cytomegalovirus status using the catalog of TCR beta chain sequences. A later analysis assigned V and J genes by comparing TCR nucleotide sequences with IMGT/GENE-DB human TR gene sequences. Using the TCRdist pipeline, a later analysis assigned CDR3 sequences along with most-parsimonious VDJ recombination scenarios. In a later analysis, each TCR beta chain was defined by its CDR3 amino acid sequence together with its V-gene family, and reads lacking a unique V-gene family were excluded. A later analysis removed several hundred highly shared, low-generation-probability nucleotide sequences to deal with suspected cross-contamination and a sequencing artifact. For each public chain, a later analysis derived a clonal expansion index from normalized ranks of inferred template counts within each repertoire. In a later analysis, generation probabilities were computed using a VDJ recombination model fitted to out-of-frame rearrangements, and the results were checked against IGoR. A later analysis scored TCR-TCR, TCR-HLA and TCR-CMV co-occurrence with hypergeometric tests, applying a repertoire-size bias correction to TCR pairs. False discovery rates were estimated in a later analysis by permuting HLA or CMV assignments 20 times. In a later analysis, co-occurring TCRs were grouped using DBSCAN, and TCRdist sequence similarity was added for clustering within HLA-allele-positive subsets. Co-occurrence clustering excluded repertoires with fewer than 30,000 or more than 120,000 public chains, plus five with anomalous nucleotide sharing. TCRdb carries this immuneACCESS record with in-frame sequences only. Its versions omit some clonotypes, under half of them owing to an unresolved V gene in the studies checked, with the rest unexplained. That table is the source of V, J and clone size, and D and trimming were worked out from the DNA. Counted in this sample were some 140,000 clones; 75% to 80% of them appeared once. The ten largest clones add up to 2% to 2.5% of the sample.

The cohort comprised fewer than 750 healthy bone marrow donors. Cohort members were all nominally healthy when sampled, although unrecorded immune exposures were likely present. The donor tested CMV seronegative and was one of the 352 seronegative cohort members. Each donor provided a peripheral blood sample, and peripheral blood mononuclear cells were used for TCR beta sequencing. The Qiagen DNeasy Blood Extraction Kit was used to extract genomic DNA from the blood cell samples. Trimming removed 3 bases from V and 2 bases from J, leaving 13 bases between the germline ends. Per the germline V gene, WSHSY is the CDR1 and SAAADI is the CDR2. The CDR3 holds 15 amino acids from the cysteine to the phenylalanine. Only the CDR3 DNA is retained, 45 bases long and in frame from the first base.

Source material: PBMCs. This chain joins TRBV10-2 to TRBJ1-1, with the D gene not clear enough to name. The origin of this receptor is a young man in good health and CMV-seronegative. The nucleotide sequence is given as TGCGCCAGCAGTGATTTTGGTTCCAGAAACACTGAAGCTTTCTTT. It encodes CASSDFGSRNTEAFF.